This TCR beta chain was documented in a study of cytomegalovirus exposure and HLA in healthy donors. Notes on the study in general: Rarity characterized most TCR sequences, yet some public TCRs appeared in many donors.

With 60 Vbeta and 13 Jbeta primers, the PCR was carried out. Assay: immunoSEQ multiplex PCR; the TCRdb copy retains only in-frame clones and omits some. The sample comprises some 140,000 clones, 65% to 80% of which are singletons, and about 7% rests with the top ten. This clone was observed a few times. Its specificity is unknown. V lost 7 bases and J 1 base, leaving 7 bases between the germline ends. The germline gives CDR1 SQVTM, CDR2 ANQGSEA. This CDR3 is 11 amino acids long. The donors, nominally healthy at sampling, likely had unrecorded immune exposures. The TCR was taken from a man aged 40-50 years in good health and CMV-seropositive. Sequencing used PBMCs. V gene TRBV29-1 combines with J gene TRBJ1-2; D is unclear. The CDR3 protein is CSDTVNYGYTF. The CDR3 DNA reads TGCAGCGACACAGTTAACTATGGCTACACCTTC. Looking up the rest from reference TRBV29-1 and TRBJ1-2 gives the full variable domain: SAVISQKPSRDICQRGTSLTIQCQVDSQVTMMFWYRQQPGQSLTLIATANQGSEATYESGFVIDKFPISRPNLTFSTLTVSNMSPEDSSIYLCSDTVNYGYTFGSGTRLTVV.